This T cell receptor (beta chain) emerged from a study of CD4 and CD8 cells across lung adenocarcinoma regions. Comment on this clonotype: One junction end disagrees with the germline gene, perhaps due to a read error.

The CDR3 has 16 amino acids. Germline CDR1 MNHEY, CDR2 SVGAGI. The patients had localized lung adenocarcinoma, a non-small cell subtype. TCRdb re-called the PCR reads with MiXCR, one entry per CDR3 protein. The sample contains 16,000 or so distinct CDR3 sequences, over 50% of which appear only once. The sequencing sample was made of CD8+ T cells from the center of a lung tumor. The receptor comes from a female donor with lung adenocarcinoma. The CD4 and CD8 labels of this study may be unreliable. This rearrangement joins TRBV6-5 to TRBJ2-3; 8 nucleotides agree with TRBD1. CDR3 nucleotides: TGTGCCAGCAGTTTCAGGGGGCAGCGAGCCAACGATACGCAGTATTTC. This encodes CASSFRGQRANDTQYF.